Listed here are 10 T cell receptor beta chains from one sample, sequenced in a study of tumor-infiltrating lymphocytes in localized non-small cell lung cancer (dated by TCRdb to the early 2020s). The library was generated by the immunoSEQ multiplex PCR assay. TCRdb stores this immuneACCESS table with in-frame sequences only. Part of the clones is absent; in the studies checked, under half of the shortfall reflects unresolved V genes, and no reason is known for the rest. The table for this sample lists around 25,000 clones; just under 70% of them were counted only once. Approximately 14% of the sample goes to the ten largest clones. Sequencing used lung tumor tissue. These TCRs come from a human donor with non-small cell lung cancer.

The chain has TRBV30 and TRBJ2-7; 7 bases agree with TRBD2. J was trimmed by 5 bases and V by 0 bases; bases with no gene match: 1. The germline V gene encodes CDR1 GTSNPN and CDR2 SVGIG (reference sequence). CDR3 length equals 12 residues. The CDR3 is CAWSVTSHEQYF. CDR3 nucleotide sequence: TGTGCCTGGAGTGTGACTAGCCACGAGCAGTACTTC.

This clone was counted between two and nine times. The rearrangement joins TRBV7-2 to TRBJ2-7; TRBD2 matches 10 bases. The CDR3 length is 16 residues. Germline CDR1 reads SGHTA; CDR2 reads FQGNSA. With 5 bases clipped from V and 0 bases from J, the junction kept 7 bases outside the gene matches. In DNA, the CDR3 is TGTGCCAGCAGCCCCGGACTAGCGGTAAACTCCTACGAGCAGTACTTC. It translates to CASSPGLAVNSYEQYF. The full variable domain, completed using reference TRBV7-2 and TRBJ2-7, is GAGVSQSPSNKVTEKGKDVELRCDPISGHTALYWYRQSLGQGLEFLIYFQGNSAPDKSGLPSDRFSAERTGGSVSTLTIQRTQQEDSAVYLCASSPGLAVNSYEQYFGPGTRLTVT.

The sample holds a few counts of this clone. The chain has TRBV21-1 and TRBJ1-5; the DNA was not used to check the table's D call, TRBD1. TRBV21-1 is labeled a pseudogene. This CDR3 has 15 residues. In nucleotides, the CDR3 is TGTGCCAGCAGCCCCTTGGGCAGGGGGCAACAGCCCCAGCATTTT. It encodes CASSPLGRGQQPQHF.

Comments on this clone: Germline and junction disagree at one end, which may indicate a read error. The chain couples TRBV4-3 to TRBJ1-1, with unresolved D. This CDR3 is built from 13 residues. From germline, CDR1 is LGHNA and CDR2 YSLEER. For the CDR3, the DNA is TGCGCCAGCAGTCAAGATAGGTACACTGAAGCTTTCTTT. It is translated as CASSQDRYTEAFF.

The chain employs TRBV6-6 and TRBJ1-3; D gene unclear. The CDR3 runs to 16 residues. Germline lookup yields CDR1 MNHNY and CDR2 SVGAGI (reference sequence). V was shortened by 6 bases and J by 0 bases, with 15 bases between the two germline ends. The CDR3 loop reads CASSLTGGDSGNTIYF. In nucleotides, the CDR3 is TGTGCCAGCAGCCTCACGGGTGGGGACTCTGGAAACACCATATATTTT.

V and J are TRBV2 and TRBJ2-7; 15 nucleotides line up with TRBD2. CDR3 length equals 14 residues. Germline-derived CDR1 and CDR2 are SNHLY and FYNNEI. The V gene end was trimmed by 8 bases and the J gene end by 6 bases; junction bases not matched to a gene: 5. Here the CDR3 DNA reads TGTGCCAGCTTACAGGGACTAGCGGGAGGCGAGCAGTACTTC. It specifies CASLQGLAGGEQYF.

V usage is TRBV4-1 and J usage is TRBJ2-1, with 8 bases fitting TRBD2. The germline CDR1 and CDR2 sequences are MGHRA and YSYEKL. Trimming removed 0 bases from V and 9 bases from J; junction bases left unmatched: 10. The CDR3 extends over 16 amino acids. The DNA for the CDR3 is TGCGCCAGCAGCCAAGAGGTAGCCTCCGGGAGGGTTGAGCAGTTCTTC. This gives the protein CASSQEVASGRVEQFF.

In DNA, the CDR3 is TGTGCCACCAGCAGAGATCGGACCGATAGCGGGCTAGCGTTTTCCTACAATGAGCAGTTCTTC. This sequence encodes CATSRDRTDSGLAFSYNEQFF. This chain connects TRBV15 to TRBJ2-1; 7 bases match TRBD2. Trimming cost V 0 bases and J 1 base; bases outside gene matches: 18. Germline CDR1 is LNHNV and CDR2 is YYDKDF (reference sequence). The CDR3 has 21 amino acids. The full variable domain, completed using reference TRBV15 and TRBJ2-1, is DAMVIQNPRYQVTQFGKPVTLSCSQTLNHNVMYWYQQKSSQAPKLLFHYYDKDFNNEADTPDNFQSRRPNTSFCFLDIRSPGLGDTAMYLCATSRDRTDSGLAFSYNEQFFGPGTRLTVL.

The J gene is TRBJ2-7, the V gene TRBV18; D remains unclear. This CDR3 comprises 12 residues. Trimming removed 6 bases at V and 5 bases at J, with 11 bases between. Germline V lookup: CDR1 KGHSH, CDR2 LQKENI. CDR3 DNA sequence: TGTGCCAGCTCGCCTACCCCCAACGAGCAGTACTTC. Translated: CASSPTPNEQYF. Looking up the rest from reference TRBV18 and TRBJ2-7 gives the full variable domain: NAGVMQNPRHLVRRRGQEARLRCSPMKGHSHVYWYRQLPEEGLKFMVYLQKENIIDESGMPKERFSAEFPKEGPSILRIQQVVRGDSAAYFCASSPTPNEQYFGPGTRLTVT.

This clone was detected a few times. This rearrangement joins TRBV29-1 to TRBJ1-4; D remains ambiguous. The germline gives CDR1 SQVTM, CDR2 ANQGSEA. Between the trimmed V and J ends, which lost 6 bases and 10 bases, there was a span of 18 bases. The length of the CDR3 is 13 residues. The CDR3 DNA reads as TGCAGCGTCTTGCCAGATGTCGGCGGAAAACTGTTTTTT. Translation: CSVLPDVGGKLFF.